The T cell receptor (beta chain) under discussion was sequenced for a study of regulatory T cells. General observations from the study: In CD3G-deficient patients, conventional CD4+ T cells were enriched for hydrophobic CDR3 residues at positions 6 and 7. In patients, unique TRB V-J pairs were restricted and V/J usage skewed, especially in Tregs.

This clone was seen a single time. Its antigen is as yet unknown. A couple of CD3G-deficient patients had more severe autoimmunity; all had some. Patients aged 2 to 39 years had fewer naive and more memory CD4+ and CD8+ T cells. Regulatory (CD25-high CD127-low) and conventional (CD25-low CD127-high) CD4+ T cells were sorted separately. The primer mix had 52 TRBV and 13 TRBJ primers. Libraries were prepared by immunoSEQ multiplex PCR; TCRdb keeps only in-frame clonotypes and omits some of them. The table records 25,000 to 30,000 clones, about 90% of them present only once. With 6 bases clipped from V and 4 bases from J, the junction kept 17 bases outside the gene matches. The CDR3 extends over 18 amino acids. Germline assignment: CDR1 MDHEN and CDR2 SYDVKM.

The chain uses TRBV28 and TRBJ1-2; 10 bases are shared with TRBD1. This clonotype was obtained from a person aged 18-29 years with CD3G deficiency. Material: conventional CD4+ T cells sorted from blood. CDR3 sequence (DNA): TGTGCCAGCAGCCAAGCCGGGACAGGGGCCCCCCTCACCTATGGCTACACCTTC. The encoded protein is CASSQAGTGAPLTYGYTF.